This is a list of T cell receptor beta chains from one sample in a study of OX40 agonist ivuxolimab in advanced cancers. Only in-frame clones appear in the TCRdb table, and some are missing; sequencing was by immunoSEQ multiplex PCR. The sample has more than 80,000 clones; under 90% are singletons. The input for sequencing was CD4+ or CD8+ T cells sorted from blood, taken in a trial of the OX40 agonist ivuxolimab. These receptor sequences come from an adult with an advanced solid tumor such as melanoma, head and neck, liver or kidney cancer. The CDR3 runs from the conserved cysteine through the conserved F or W. The D gene is left open where the match is weak. For some rows the clone size is stated as once, few or many, or as a class when expanded; others skip it.

d_call: .
clone_size: .
j_call: TRBJ2-7
v_call: TRBV9
cdr3_aa: CASSPRGGLNYEQYF
cdr3_nt: TGTGCCAGCAGCCCAAGGGGGGGACTAAACTACGAGCAGTACTTC

d_call: .
clone_size: .
j_call: TRBJ2-3
v_call: TRBV2
cdr3_aa: CASSEQGVDNTDTQYF
cdr3_nt: TGTGCCAGCAGTGAGCAAGGGGTCGATAACACAGATACGCAGTATTTT

d_call: .
clone_size: .
j_call: TRBJ1-2
v_call: TRBV14
cdr3_aa: CASSQGLGRNYGYTF
cdr3_nt: TGTGCCAGCAGCCAAGGGTTGGGCCGAAACTATGGCTACACCTTC

d_call: .
clone_size: few
j_call: TRBJ2-3
v_call: TRBV7-9
cdr3_aa: CASGLDGDTQYF
cdr3_nt: TGTGCAAGCGGGCTCGACGGGGATACGCAGTATTTT

d_call: .
clone_size: .
j_call: TRBJ2-4
v_call: TRBV18
cdr3_aa: CASSPELAKNIQYF
cdr3_nt: TGTGCCAGCTCACCTGAGCTAGCCAAAAACATTCAGTACTTC

d_call: .
clone_size: .
j_call: TRBJ1-5
v_call: TRBV19
cdr3_aa: CASTGQYSNQPQHF
cdr3_nt: TGTGCCAGTACAGGACAGTATAGCAATCAGCCCCAGCATTTT

d_call: .
clone_size: .
j_call: TRBJ2-5
v_call: TRBV19
cdr3_aa: CATNLGGLGETQYF
cdr3_nt: TGTGCCACCAACCTAGGGGGGCTCGGAGAGACCCAGTACTTC

d_call: TRBD2
clone_size: .
j_call: TRBJ2-1
v_call: TRBV28
cdr3_aa: CASSSASGRGSYNEQFF
cdr3_nt: TGTGCCAGCAGTTCAGCTAGCGGGAGAGGGTCCTACAATGAGCAGTTCTTC

d_call: TRBD1
clone_size: .
j_call: TRBJ1-1
v_call: TRBV29-1
cdr3_aa: CSVGWTGVEAFF
cdr3_nt: TGCAGCGTTGGATGGACAGGGGTTGAAGCTTTCTTT

d_call: TRBD2
clone_size: .
j_call: TRBJ2-2
v_call: TRBV7-9
cdr3_aa: CAIAPGLAGAGELFF
cdr3_nt: TGTGCCATCGCACCGGGACTAGCGGGAGCTGGGGAGCTGTTTTTT

d_call: TRBD1
clone_size: .
j_call: TRBJ1-4
v_call: TRBV16
cdr3_aa: CASSQLGTANEKLFF
cdr3_nt: TGTGCCAGCAGCCAACTGGGGACAGCTAATGAAAAACTGTTTTTT

d_call: TRBD1
clone_size: once
j_call: TRBJ2-3
v_call: TRBV6-5
cdr3_aa: CASSSGQGLTDTQYF
cdr3_nt: TGTGCCAGCAGCTCGGGACAGGGTCTGACAGATACGCAGTATTTT

d_call: TRBD1
clone_size: .
j_call: TRBJ2-5
v_call: TRBV19
cdr3_aa: CASSMMDRVRETQYF
cdr3_nt: TGTGCCAGTAGTATGATGGACAGGGTACGAGAGACCCAGTACTTC

d_call: .
clone_size: .
j_call: TRBJ1-1
v_call: TRBV5-1
cdr3_aa: CASSRTGAMNTEAFF
cdr3_nt: TGCGCCAGCAGCCGCACAGGTGCTATGAACACTGAAGCTTTCTTT

d_call: .
clone_size: .
j_call: TRBJ2-3
v_call: TRBV11-2
cdr3_aa: CASSLAKRADTQYF
cdr3_nt: TGTGCCAGCAGCTTAGCCAAGCGTGCAGATACGCAGTATTTT

d_call: TRBD1
clone_size: .
j_call: TRBJ1-4
v_call: TRBV5-1
cdr3_aa: CASRPGQGEEKLFF
cdr3_nt: TGCGCCAGCAGGCCGGGACAGGGGGAAGAAAAACTGTTTTTT

d_call: .
clone_size: .
j_call: TRBJ2-2
v_call: TRBV7-9
cdr3_aa: CASSFASAPGSGELFF
cdr3_nt: TGTGCCAGCAGCTTCGCGTCCGCGCCTGGGTCCGGGGAGCTGTTTTTT

d_call: .
clone_size: .
j_call: TRBJ2-7
v_call: TRBV7-6
cdr3_aa: CASSSRQSYEQYF
cdr3_nt: TGTGCCAGCAGCTCTAGACAGTCCTACGAGCAGTACTTC

d_call: TRBD1
clone_size: once
j_call: TRBJ2-3
v_call: TRBV11-2
cdr3_aa: CASSSAGTGVDTQYF
cdr3_nt: TGTGCCAGCAGCTCAGCCGGGACAGGTGTAGATACGCAGTATTTT

d_call: TRBD2
clone_size: .
j_call: TRBJ2-1
v_call: TRBV19
cdr3_aa: CASSFGTSGLGEQFF
cdr3_nt: TGTGCCAGTAGTTTCGGGACTAGCGGGTTGGGTGAGCAGTTCTTC

d_call: TRBD2
clone_size: .
j_call: TRBJ2-1
v_call: TRBV5-4
cdr3_aa: CASSFVVGGPLNEQFF
cdr3_nt: TGTGCCAGCAGCTTTGTCGTGGGAGGGCCGCTGAATGAGCAGTTCTTC

d_call: .
clone_size: .
j_call: TRBJ1-4
v_call: TRBV7-9
cdr3_aa: CASSFFGGGVHEKLFF
cdr3_nt: TGTGCCAGCAGCTTCTTCGGGGGCGGAGTGCATGAAAAACTGTTTTTT

d_call: .
clone_size: once
j_call: TRBJ1-3
v_call: TRBV5-1
cdr3_aa: CASSLMGSGNTIYF
cdr3_nt: TGCGCCAGCAGCTTGATGGGCTCTGGAAACACCATATATTTT

d_call: TRBD2
clone_size: .
j_call: TRBJ2-1
v_call: TRBV7-2
cdr3_aa: CASSPQWGGNEQFF
cdr3_nt: TGTGCCAGCAGCCCCCAGTGGGGGGGAAATGAGCAGTTCTTC

d_call: .
clone_size: .
j_call: TRBJ2-5
v_call: TRBV27
cdr3_aa: CASSLEPPEQGGKETQYF
cdr3_nt: TGTGCCAGCAGTTTAGAACCTCCAGAACAGGGAGGTAAAGAGACCCAGTACTTC

d_call: .
clone_size: .
j_call: TRBJ2-2
v_call: TRBV28
cdr3_aa: CASSSLSLTGELFF
cdr3_nt: TGTGCCAGCAGCTCCCTATCCCTCACCGGGGAGCTGTTTTTT

d_call: TRBD1
clone_size: once
j_call: TRBJ2-3
v_call: TRBV27
cdr3_aa: CASSLYRGDTQYF
cdr3_nt: TGTGCCAGCAGTTTATACAGGGGGGATACGCAGTATTTT

d_call: TRBD2
clone_size: .
j_call: TRBJ2-3
v_call: TRBV9
cdr3_aa: CASTGGLAPTDTQYF
cdr3_nt: TGTGCCAGCACCGGGGGACTAGCGCCCACAGATACGCAGTATTTT

d_call: TRBD2
clone_size: .
j_call: TRBJ2-5
v_call: TRBV7-3
cdr3_aa: CASSLIAGNQETQYF
cdr3_nt: TGTGCCAGCAGCTTAATAGCGGGAAACCAAGAGACCCAGTACTTC

d_call: .
clone_size: once
j_call: TRBJ2-5
v_call: TRBV6-5
cdr3_aa: CASSYSIGGRETQYF
cdr3_nt: TGTGCCAGCAGTTACTCGATTGGGGGCAGAGAGACCCAGTACTTC

d_call: .
clone_size: .
j_call: TRBJ2-7
v_call: TRBV6-5
cdr3_aa: CASSYSIGGSTYEQYF
cdr3_nt: TGTGCCAGCAGTTACTCTATCGGGGGATCAACCTACGAGCAGTACTTC

d_call: TRBD1
clone_size: .
j_call: TRBJ1-1
v_call: TRBV7-2
cdr3_aa: CASSWTGENTEAFF
cdr3_nt: TGTGCCAGCAGCTGGACAGGGGAGAACACTGAAGCTTTCTTT

d_call: .
clone_size: .
j_call: TRBJ2-7
v_call: TRBV27
cdr3_aa: CASSFASAATAYEQYF
cdr3_nt: TGTGCCAGCAGTTTCGCTTCCGCCGCTACGGCTTACGAGCAGTACTTC

d_call: .
clone_size: .
j_call: TRBJ2-6
v_call: TRBV5-6
cdr3_aa: CASSFGTLSSGANVLTF
cdr3_nt: TGTGCCAGCAGCTTCGGGACACTCAGCTCTGGGGCCAACGTCCTGACTTTC

d_call: TRBD1
clone_size: once
j_call: TRBJ1-1
v_call: TRBV7-6
cdr3_aa: CASSLDRGRAFF
cdr3_nt: TGTGCCAGCAGCTTGGACAGGGGGCGAGCTTTCTTT

d_call: .
clone_size: .
j_call: TRBJ1-1
v_call: TRBV9
cdr3_aa: CASSVELNTEAFF
cdr3_nt: TGTGCCAGCAGCGTAGAACTGAACACTGAAGCTTTCTTT